A selection of T cell receptor beta chains follows, all from one sample in a study of T cell repertoires in cytomegalovirus infection. From the reads, TCRdb called clonotypes with MiXCR, one entry per CDR3 protein. The table includes about 150,000 distinct CDR3 sequences, around a quarter detected once. Sequenced material: PBMCs. The source of these receptors is a human donor in good health (CMV status not recorded). Some clones in this sample may be carry-over from other donors' samples. Both conserved end residues are part of each CDR3. The D gene is left open where the match is weak. Rows give clone size only sometimes, using once, few, many, or a class for an expanded clone.

v_gene,abundance,j_gene,d_gene,CDR3aa,CDR3nt
TRBV20-1,.,TRBJ1-2,.,CSANFANYGYTF,TGCAGTGCTAATTTTGCTAACTATGGCTACACCTTC
TRBV10-3,few,TRBJ2-1,TRBD2,CAISTSDNEQFF,TGTGCCATCAGCACTAGCGACAATGAGCAGTTCTTC
TRBV20-1,few,TRBJ2-2,TRBD1,CSAREFGQGLAGELFF,TGCAGTGCTAGAGAATTTGGACAGGGTTTGGCCGGGGAGCTGTTTTTT
TRBV25-1,.,TRBJ1-4,TRBD1,CASRDREGEKLFF,TGTGCCAGCAGGGACAGGGAAGGAGAAAAACTGTTTTTT
TRBV20-1,few,TRBJ2-5,.,CSAAGEETQYF,TGCAGTGCAGCAGGAGAAGAGACCCAGTACTTC
TRBV28,.,TRBJ2-1,.,CASSLRTNEQFF,TGTGCCAGCAGTTTAAGGACCAATGAGCAGTTCTTC
TRBV7-9,many,TRBJ2-3,.,CASSPSLETDTQYF,TGTGCCAGCAGCCCGTCCCTGGAAACAGATACGCAGTATTTT
TRBV7-9,many,TRBJ1-2,.,CASSFRTGGYTF,TGTGCCAGCAGCTTCAGGACGGGGGGCTACACCTTC
TRBV20-1,.,TRBJ2-5,TRBD1,CSASPGTGISSQETQYF,TGCAGTGCTAGCCCCGGGACAGGGATCTCGTCCCAAGAGACCCAGTACTTC
TRBV7-2,many,TRBJ1-1,.,CASSLVTESEAFF,TGTGCCAGCAGCTTAGTTACAGAATCTGAAGCTTTCTTT
TRBV4-1,few,TRBJ2-7,TRBD2,CASSPGGPSYEQYF,TGCGCCAGCAGTCCGGGGGGGCCTTCCTACGAGCAGTACTTC
TRBV6-2/TRBV6-3,.,TRBJ2-1,.,CASNPLGNEQFF,TGTGCCAGCAATCCTCTGGGGAATGAGCAGTTCTTC
TRBV7-6,many,TRBJ2-2,.,CASSFLPMNTGELFF,TGTGCCAGCAGCTTCTTACCGATGAACACCGGGGAGCTGTTTTTT
TRBV29-1,many,TRBJ1-1,.,CSVGQQAEAFF,TGCAGCGTTGGACAGCAAGCTGAAGCTTTCTTT
TRBV5-6,few,TRBJ1-2,TRBD1,CASSPNPGQGYGYTF,TGTGCCAGCAGCCCAAATCCGGGACAGGGCTATGGCTACACCTTC
TRBV6-5,few,TRBJ1-1,.,CASSYSRVGDTEAFF,TGTGCCAGCAGTTACTCGAGAGTGGGGGACACTGAAGCTTTCTTT
TRBV20-1,.,TRBJ2-2,TRBD2,CSASDVAGGLTGELFF,TGCAGTGCGTCCGATGTAGCGGGGGGGCTGACCGGGGAGCTGTTTTTT
TRBV5-6,.,TRBJ1-2,.,CASSSGLGYTF,TGTGCCAGCAGCTCGGGCCTTGGCTACACCTTC
TRBV29-1,few,TRBJ1-2,.,CSVEKGQDGYTF,TGCAGCGTTGAAAAGGGACAAGACGGCTACACCTTC
TRBV6-2/TRBV6-3,many,TRBJ2-7,TRBD1,CASSYSPLGQTYEQYF,TGTGCCAGCAGTTACTCGCCGCTGGGACAGACCTACGAGCAGTACTTC
TRBV7-8,many,TRBJ2-7,.,CASPRHPYEQYF,TGTGCCAGCCCGAGGCATCCCTACGAGCAGTACTTC
TRBV7-2,.,TRBJ2-3,.,CASSRGLSTDTQYF,TGTGCCTCCTCCAGGGGCCTCAGCACAGATACGCAGTATTTT
TRBV19,few,TRBJ1-1,TRBD1,CASTPGTGVITEAFF,TGTGCCAGTACACCCGGGACAGGTGTTATAACTGAAGCTTTCTTT
TRBV5-6,many,TRBJ2-2,.,CASSGPRDQDTGELFF,TGTGCCAGCAGCGGACCCCGGGACCAGGACACCGGGGAGCTGTTTTTT
TRBV7-9,.,TRBJ2-7,.,CASSPSQGQAYEQYF,TGTGCCAGCAGCCCAAGTCAAGGTCAGGCATACGAGCAGTACTTC
TRBV7-2,many,TRBJ2-3,.,CASSSLRDTQYF,TGTGCCAGCAGCTCACTCAGAGATACGCAGTATTTT
TRBV7-2,many,TRBJ1-5,.,CASSLGLERNQPQHF,TGTGCCAGCAGCTTGGGCTTAGAACGCAATCAGCCCCAGCATTTT
TRBV20-1,.,TRBJ1-6,.,CSARDDSYNSPLHF,TGCAGTGCTAGAGACGACTCCTATAATTCACCCCTCCACTTT
TRBV18,.,TRBJ2-3,.,CASSPGFTDTQYF,TGTGCCAGCTCACCCGGGTTCACAGATACGCAGTATTTT
TRBV28,many,TRBJ2-7,.,CASSRQDSSYEQYF,TGTGCCAGCAGCAGACAGGACAGCTCCTACGAGCAGTACTTC
TRBV12-3/TRBV12-4,.,TRBJ2-1,TRBD2,CASSLKGGGYNEQFF,TGTGCCAGCAGTTTAAAGGGCGGGGGCTACAATGAGCAGTTCTTC
TRBV29-1,.,TRBJ2-1,TRBD2,CSAGLAGYNEQFF,TGCAGCGCAGGACTAGCGGGTTACAATGAGCAGTTCTTC
TRBV2,few,TRBJ1-5,.,CASSGDRVGQPQHF,TGTGCCAGCAGTGGGGATAGGGTGGGTCAGCCCCAGCATTTT
TRBV12-3/TRBV12-4,.,TRBJ2-6,.,CASSLTVRSGANVLTF,TGTGCCAGCAGTTTAACCGTGCGTTCTGGGGCCAACGTCCTGACTTTC
TRBV7-8,few,TRBJ2-5,TRBD2,CASSILAGGPETQYF,TGTGCCAGCAGCATCCTAGCGGGAGGGCCGGAGACCCAGTACTTC
TRBV28,.,TRBJ2-5,.,CASSPTRRTQETQYF,TGTGCCAGCAGCCCCACTAGGAGGACTCAAGAGACCCAGTACTTC
TRBV28,few,TRBJ2-1,.,CASSAGQWGRNEQFF,TGTGCCAGCAGCGCCGGACAGTGGGGGAGGAATGAGCAGTTCTTC
TRBV4-3,.,TRBJ2-1,.,CASSQAGIPGNEQFF,TGCGCCAGCAGCCAAGCGGGAATCCCAGGGAATGAGCAGTTCTTC
TRBV7-2,.,TRBJ1-6,.,CASSFRQISAPLHF,TGTGCCAGCAGCTTCAGACAAATTTCTGCACCCCTCCACTTT
TRBV7-3,many,TRBJ2-1,.,CASSLGGYSYNEQFF,TGTGCCAGCAGCTTAGGCGGTTACTCCTACAATGAGCAGTTCTTC
TRBV9,.,TRBJ2-1,.,CASSAEEWNEQFF,TGTGCCAGCAGCGCCGAGGAATGGAATGAGCAGTTCTTC
TRBV28,few,TRBJ2-5,.,CASGDLGLETQYF,TGTGCCAGCGGGGACCTAGGCTTAGAGACCCAGTACTTC
TRBV11-2,.,TRBJ2-1,.,CASLGTYNEQFF,TGTGCCAGCCTAGGGACCTACAATGAGCAGTTCTTC
TRBV7-2,many,TRBJ1-1,TRBD1,CASSFGQGGRAEAFF,TGTGCCAGCAGCTTCGGACAGGGAGGGCGAGCTGAAGCTTTCTTT
TRBV6-4,few,TRBJ2-7,.,CASSDGYEQYF,TGTGCCAGCAGTGACGGCTACGAGCAGTACTTC
TRBV6-4,few,TRBJ1-5,.,CARPGDSNQPQHF,TGTGCCAGACCAGGGGACAGCAATCAGCCCCAGCATTTT
TRBV6-5,.,TRBJ2-7,.,CASSYETGYEQYF,TGTGCCAGCAGTTACGAGACAGGTTACGAGCAGTACTTC
TRBV12-3/TRBV12-4,many,TRBJ2-7,.,CASSFRYEQYF,TGTGCCAGCAGTTTCCGGTACGAGCAGTACTTC
TRBV3-1,.,TRBJ1-5,TRBD1,CASSQIRPARGRNQPQHF,TGTGCCAGCAGCCAAATTAGACCCGCCAGGGGGCGAAATCAGCCCCAGCATTTT
TRBV7-2,many,TRBJ2-7,TRBD1,CASSSSVGTGDYEQYF,TGTGCCAGCAGCTCCAGCGTAGGGACAGGGGACTACGAGCAGTACTTC
TRBV6-8,.,TRBJ2-5,.,CASSFNIDETQYF,TGTGCCAGCAGCTTCAACATAGATGAGACCCAGTACTTC